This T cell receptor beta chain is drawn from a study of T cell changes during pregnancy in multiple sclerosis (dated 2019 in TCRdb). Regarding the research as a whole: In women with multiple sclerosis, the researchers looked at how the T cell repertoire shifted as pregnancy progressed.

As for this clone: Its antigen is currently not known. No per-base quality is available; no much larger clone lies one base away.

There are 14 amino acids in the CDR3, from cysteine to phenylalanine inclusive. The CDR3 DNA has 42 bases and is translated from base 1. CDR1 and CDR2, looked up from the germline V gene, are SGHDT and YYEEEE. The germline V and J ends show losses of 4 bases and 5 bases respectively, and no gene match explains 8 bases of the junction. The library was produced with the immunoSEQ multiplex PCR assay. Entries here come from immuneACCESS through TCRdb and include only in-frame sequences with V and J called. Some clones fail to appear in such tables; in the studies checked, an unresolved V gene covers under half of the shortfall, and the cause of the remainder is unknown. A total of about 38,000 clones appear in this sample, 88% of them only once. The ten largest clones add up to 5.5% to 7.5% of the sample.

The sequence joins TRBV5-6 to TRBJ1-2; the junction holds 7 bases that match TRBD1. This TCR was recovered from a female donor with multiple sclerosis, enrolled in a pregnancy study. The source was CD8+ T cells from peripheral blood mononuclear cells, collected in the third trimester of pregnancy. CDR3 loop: CASSLSGTVYGYTF. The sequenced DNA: TGTGCCAGCAGCCTCTCCGGGACAGTGTATGGCTACACCTTC.